One and the same sample provided the 8 T cell receptor beta chains below, sequenced in a study of shared clonotypes between healthy human individuals. The assay was immunoSEQ multiplex PCR, and TCRdb's table has in-frame clones only and misses some. This sample has over 2 million clones, with 92% found just once. The material sequenced was naive CD4+ T cells from PBMCs. As to subset: CD45RA+ positively selected. The receptor source for this set is a young man in good health. Some clones in this sample may be carry-over from other donors' samples.

CDR3 in DNA: TGTGCCACCAGCAGAGCCTTTGGAGGGGACGAGACCCAGTACTTC. It encodes CATSRAFGGDETQYF. This chain uses TRBV15 with TRBJ2-5, with D perhaps matching TRBD2 (6 bases). Trimming removed 1 base at V and 5 bases at J, with 14 bases between. The CDR3 has 15 amino acids. Per the germline V gene, CDR1 is LNHNV and CDR2 is YYDKDF (reference sequence). The full variable domain, rest sourced from reference TRBV15 and TRBJ2-5, is DAMVIQNPRYQVTQFGKPVTLSCSQTLNHNVMYWYQQKSSQAPKLLFHYYDKDFNNEADTPDNFQSRRPNTSFCFLDIRSPGLGDTAMYLCATSRAFGGDETQYFGPGTRLLVL.

V gene TRBV2 combines with J gene TRBJ2-2; TRBD2 aligns across 9 bases. With V trimmed by 5 bases and J by 5 bases, 0 bases remained unmatched. The germline CDR1 and CDR2 sequences are SNHLY and FYNNEI. This CDR3 region has 13 residues. The chain's CDR3 is CASSTSGTGELFF. The CDR3 coding sequence is TGTGCCAGCAGTACTAGCGGGACCGGGGAGCTGTTTTTT.

The chain recombines TRBV6-5 with TRBJ1-4; D is unclear. CDR3 length: 14 amino acids. V gave up 2 bases and J gave up 10 bases, with 14 bases separating them. The germline gives CDR1 MNHEY, CDR2 SVGAGI. CDR3 DNA sequence: TGTGCCAGCAGTTACCTAGGGCAGGCCCCAAAACTGTTTTTT. It is translated as CASSYLGQAPKLFF.

The J gene is TRBJ2-1, the V gene TRBV18; TRBD1 aligns across 9 bases. J gave up 0 bases and V 4 bases, and 1 base lay outside the gene matches. CDR3 length: 15 residues. The germline V gene has CDR1 KGHSH and CDR2 LQKENI. CDR3 sequence: CASSRGQGSYNEQFF. The CDR3 nucleotides read TGTGCCAGCTCACGGGGACAGGGCTCCTACAATGAGCAGTTCTTC.

J is TRBJ2-1 and V is TRBV7-6, with 9 bases aligning to TRBD2. J gave up 11 bases and V 1 base, and 9 bases lay outside the gene matches. The germline gives CDR1 SGHVS, CDR2 FNYEAQ. The CDR3 runs to 15 residues. The CDR3 DNA sequence: TGTGCCAGCAGCTTAGGAAATAGCGGGGGAACCCAGCAGTTCTTC. Protein: CASSLGNSGGTQQFF.

Concerning this clone: Other nucleotide sequences in the sample specify the same CDR3. The J gene is TRBJ2-2, the V gene TRBV28; D not resolved. Trimming shortened V by 5 bases and J by 7 bases, and 8 bases separated the two germline ends. Germline lookup yields CDR1 MDHEN and CDR2 SYDVKM. CDR3 length: 12 residues. CDR3 sequence reads: CASSPPGGELFF. CDR3 nucleotide sequence: TGTGCCAGCAGTCCCCCGGGCGGGGAGCTGTTTTTT. The complete variable domain, with remaining parts taken from reference TRBV28 and TRBJ2-2, reads DVKVTQSSRYLVKRTGEKVFLECVQDMDHENMFWYRQDPGLGLRLIYFSYDVKMKEKGDIPEGYSVSREKKERFSLILESASTNQTSMYLCASSPPGGELFFGEGSRLTVL.

This clone was observed a handful of times. The chain is built from TRBV2 and TRBJ1-5, with D unclear. The V gene's germline CDR1 is SNHLY and CDR2 FYNNEI. The V and J ends lost 3 bases and 14 bases respectively, with 11 bases between them. CDR3 length equals 11 residues. The CDR3 reads CASSEGLLEHF. The CDR3, as DNA: TGTGCCAGCAGTGAGGGTCTATTAGAGCATTTT.

Of note for this clone: Other DNA sequences of this sample code for an identical CDR3. The chain recombines TRBV7-9 with TRBJ2-7, with a weak D call TRBD2 (6 bases). This CDR3 is built from 12 residues. CDR1 SEHNR and CDR2 FQNEAQ come from the germline V gene (reference sequence). V lost 5 bases and J lost 6, with 11 bases in between. The CDR3 DNA follows: TGTGCCAGCAGCAGTCAGGGAGGCGAGCAGTACTTC. Its protein is CASSSQGGEQYF.